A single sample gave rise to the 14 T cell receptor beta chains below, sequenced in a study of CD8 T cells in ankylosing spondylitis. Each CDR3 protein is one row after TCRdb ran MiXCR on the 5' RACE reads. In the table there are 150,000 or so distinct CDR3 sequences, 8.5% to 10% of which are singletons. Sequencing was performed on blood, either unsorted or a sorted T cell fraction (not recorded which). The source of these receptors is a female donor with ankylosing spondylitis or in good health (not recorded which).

The CDR3 protein is CASSVAGTGSYNEQFF. CDR3 nucleotide sequence: TGTGCCAGCAGCGTAGCGGGGACAGGGAGCTACAATGAGCAGTTCTTC. This chain joins TRBV9 and TRBJ2-1, with 9 bases that match TRBD1. The length of the CDR3 is 16 residues. CDR1 SGDLS and CDR2 YYNGEE come from the germline V gene. V was clipped by 0 bases and J by 3 bases; unmatched bases: 4.

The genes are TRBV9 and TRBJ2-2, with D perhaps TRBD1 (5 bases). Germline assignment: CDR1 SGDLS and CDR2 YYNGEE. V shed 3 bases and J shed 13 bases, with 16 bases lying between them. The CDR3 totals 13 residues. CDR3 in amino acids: CASSAELSRGLFF. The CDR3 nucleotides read TGTGCCAGCAGCGCCGAGCTTTCTAGGGGGCTGTTTTTT. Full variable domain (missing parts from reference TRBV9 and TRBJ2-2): DSGVTQTPKHLITATGQRVTLRCSPRSGDLSVYWYQQSLDQGLQFLIQYYNGEERAKGNILERFSAQQFPDLHSELNLSSLELGDSALYFCASSAELSRGLFFGEGSRLTVL.

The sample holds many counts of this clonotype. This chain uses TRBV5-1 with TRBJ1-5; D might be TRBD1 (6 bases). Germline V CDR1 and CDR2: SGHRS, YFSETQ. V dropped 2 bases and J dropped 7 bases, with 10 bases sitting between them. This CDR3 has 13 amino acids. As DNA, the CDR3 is TGCGCCAGCAGCTTCGGGAGGGGGCAGCCCCAGCATTTT. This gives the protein CASSFGRGQPQHF.

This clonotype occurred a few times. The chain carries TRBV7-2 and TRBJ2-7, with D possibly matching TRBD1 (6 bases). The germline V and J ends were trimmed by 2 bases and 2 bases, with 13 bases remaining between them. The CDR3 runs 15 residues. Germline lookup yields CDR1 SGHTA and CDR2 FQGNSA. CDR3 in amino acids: CASSLPSTGTYEQYF. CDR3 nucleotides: TGTGCCAGCAGCTTACCTTCGACAGGAACCTACGAGCAGTACTTC.

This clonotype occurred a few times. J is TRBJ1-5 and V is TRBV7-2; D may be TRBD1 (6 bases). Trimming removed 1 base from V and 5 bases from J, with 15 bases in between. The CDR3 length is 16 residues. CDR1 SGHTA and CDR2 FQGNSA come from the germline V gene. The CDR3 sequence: CASSLEVGAGDQPQHF. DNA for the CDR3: TGTGCCAGCAGCTTAGAGGTGGGGGCGGGCGATCAGCCCCAGCATTTT.

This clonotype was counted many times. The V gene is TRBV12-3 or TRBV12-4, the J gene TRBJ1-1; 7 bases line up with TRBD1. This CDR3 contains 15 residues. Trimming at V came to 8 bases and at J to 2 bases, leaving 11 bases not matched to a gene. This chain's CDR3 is CASGLGRTGNTEAFF. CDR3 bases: TGTGCCAGCGGCCTAGGGCGGACAGGCAACACTGAAGCTTTCTTT.

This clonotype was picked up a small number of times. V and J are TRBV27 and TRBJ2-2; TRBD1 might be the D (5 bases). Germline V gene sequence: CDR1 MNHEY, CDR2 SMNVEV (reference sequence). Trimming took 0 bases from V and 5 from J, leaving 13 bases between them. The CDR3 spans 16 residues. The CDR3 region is CASSLSGRLDTGELFF. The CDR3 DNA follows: TGTGCCAGCAGTTTATCGGGGCGCCTAGATACCGGGGAGCTGTTTTTT.

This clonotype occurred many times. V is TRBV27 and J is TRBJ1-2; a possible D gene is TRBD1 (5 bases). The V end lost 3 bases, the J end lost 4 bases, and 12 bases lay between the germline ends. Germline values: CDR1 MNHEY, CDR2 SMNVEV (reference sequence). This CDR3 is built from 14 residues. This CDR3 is CASSFVGGSYGYTF. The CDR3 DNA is TGTGCCAGCAGTTTTGTTGGGGGTAGCTATGGCTACACCTTC.

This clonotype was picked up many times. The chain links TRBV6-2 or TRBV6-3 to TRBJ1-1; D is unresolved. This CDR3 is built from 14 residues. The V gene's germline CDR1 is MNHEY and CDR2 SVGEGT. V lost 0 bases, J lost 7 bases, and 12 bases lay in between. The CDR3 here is CASSYSHLMGEAFF. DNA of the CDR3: TGTGCCAGCAGTTACTCTCATTTGATGGGTGAAGCTTTCTTT.

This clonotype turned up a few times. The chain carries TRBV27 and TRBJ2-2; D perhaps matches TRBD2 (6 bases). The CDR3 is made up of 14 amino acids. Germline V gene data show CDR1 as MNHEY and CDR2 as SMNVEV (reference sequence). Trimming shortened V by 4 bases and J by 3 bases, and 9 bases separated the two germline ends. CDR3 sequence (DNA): TGTGCCAGCAGTTCAAGGAGGGACACCGGGGAGCTGTTTTTT. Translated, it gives CASSSRRDTGELFF.

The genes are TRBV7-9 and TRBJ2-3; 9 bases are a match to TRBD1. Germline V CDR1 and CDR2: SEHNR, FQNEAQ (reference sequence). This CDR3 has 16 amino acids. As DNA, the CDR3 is TGTGCAGGCAGCCTGGGACAGGGAGTGGGCACAGATACGCAGTATTTT. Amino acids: CAGSLGQGVGTDTQYF.

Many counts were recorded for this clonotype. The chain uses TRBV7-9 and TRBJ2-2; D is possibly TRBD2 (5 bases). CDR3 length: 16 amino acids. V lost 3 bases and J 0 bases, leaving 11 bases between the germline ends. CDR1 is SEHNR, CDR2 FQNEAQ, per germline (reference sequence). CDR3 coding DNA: TGTGCCAGCAGCTTCGAGGTAGCGACGAACACCGGGGAGCTGTTTTTT. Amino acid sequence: CASSFEVATNTGELFF.

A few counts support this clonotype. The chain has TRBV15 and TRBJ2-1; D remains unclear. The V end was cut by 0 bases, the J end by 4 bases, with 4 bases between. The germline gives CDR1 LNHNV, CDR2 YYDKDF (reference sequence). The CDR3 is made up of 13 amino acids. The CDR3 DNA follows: TGTGCCACCAGCAGAGAACAGTACAATGAGCAGTTCTTC. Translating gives CATSREQYNEQFF.

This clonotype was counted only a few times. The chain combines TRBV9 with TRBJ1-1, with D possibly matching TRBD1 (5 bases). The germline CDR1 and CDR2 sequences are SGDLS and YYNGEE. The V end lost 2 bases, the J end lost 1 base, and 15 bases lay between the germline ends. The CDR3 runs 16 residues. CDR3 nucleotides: TGTGCCAGCAGCGTCTCCCCGACAGCGGGGAACACTGAAGCTTTCTTT. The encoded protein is CASSVSPTAGNTEAFF.